Below are 30 T cell receptor beta chains sequenced from a single sample in a study of CD8+ T cells in alopecia areata. After isolation, RNA underwent reverse transcription to generate cDNA as the sequencing template. TCRdb keeps only in-frame clones here, not all; method: immunoSEQ multiplex PCR. The data show about 200,000 clones, more than 45% seen once. As to treatment: oral pan-JAK inhibitor, 5-10 mg twice daily. Sequences were derived from CD4+ T cells sorted from blood, sampled at week 24, from a patient treated with tofacitinib. These receptors all stem from a human donor with alopecia areata.

This clone is a singleton in its sample. V is TRBV1 and J is TRBJ2-5; the table gives TRBD2 as D, unverified against the DNA. TRBV1 is a known pseudogene. This CDR3 contains 14 residues. The CDR3 here is CTSFCGGFKETQYF. The CDR3 DNA follows: TGCACCAGCTTTTGCGGGGGTTTTAAAGAGACCCAGTACTTC.

CDR3 DNA: TGTGCCAGCAGTAAAAAGGGACATAATCAGCCCCAGCATTTT. Translating it yields CASSKKGHNQPQHF. J is TRBJ1-5 and V is TRBV2; D is possibly TRBD1 (6 bases). V lost 5 bases to trimming and J lost 4 bases, with 12 bases between them. CDR3 length: 14 residues. Germline loops: CDR1 SNHLY, CDR2 FYNNEI.

The rearrangement links TRBV9 to TRBJ2-3; D remains unclear. Germline CDR1 reads SGDLS; CDR2 reads YYNGEE. V lost 5 bases, J lost 5 bases, and 9 bases lay in between. The CDR3 extends over 12 amino acids. The CDR3, as DNA: TGTGCCAGCAGGGCTGCCGAAGATACGCAGTATTTT. Its translation is CASRAAEDTQYF.

The chain is built from TRBV5-1 and TRBJ2-7; 7 nucleotides match TRBD1. The germline V gene has CDR1 SGHRS and CDR2 YFSETQ. CDR3 size: 13 residues. The trim removed 3 bases at V and 1 base at J, leaving 1 base unmatched. Written as DNA, the CDR3 is TGCGCCAGCAGCTCGGGACAGTCCTACGAGCAGTACTTC. Translation gives CASSSGQSYEQYF.

This chain connects TRBV11-2 to TRBJ2-1; D gene uncertain. The CDR3 loop spans 14 amino acids. Trimming took off 5 bases at V and 9 bases at J, with 17 bases between the two ends. CDR1 SGHAT and CDR2 FQNNGV come from the germline V gene. The CDR3 region is CASSTAASSGEQFF. The CDR3 region has the DNA TGTGCCAGCAGCACGGCCGCTAGTTCCGGTGAGCAGTTCTTC.

This clone was detected only a few times. The chain has TRBV27 and TRBJ2-3; maybe TRBD1 (6 bases). The CDR3 covers 14 residues. The germline gives CDR1 MNHEY, CDR2 SMNVEV (reference sequence). Trimming shortened V by 3 bases and J by 0 bases, and 7 bases separated the two germline ends. The CDR3 spells CASSLQGSTDTQYF. The CDR3 DNA is TGTGCCAGCAGTTTGCAGGGGAGCACAGATACGCAGTATTTT.

CDR3 DNA: TGTGCCAGCAGCCTTACAGAGACCCAGTACTTC. This translates into CASSLTETQYF. The chain uses TRBV7-2 and TRBJ2-5, with D uncertain. Trimming left V 5 bases short and J 4 bases short, with 5 bases between. The length of the CDR3 is 11 residues. Germline V gives CDR1 SGHTA, CDR2 FQGNSA.

This clone showed up just a few times. The chain is built from TRBV11-1 and TRBJ2-3; 11 positions match TRBD2. CDR3 length equals 16 residues. Per the germline V gene, CDR1 is SGHAT and CDR2 is FQDESV (reference sequence). With V trimmed by 5 bases and J by 6 bases, 10 bases remained unmatched. The DNA of the CDR3 is TGTGCCAGCAGCACCGGGACTAGCGGCTTGGGGGATACGCAGTATTTT. Protein: CASSTGTSGLGDTQYF. Drawing the rest from reference TRBV11-1 and TRBJ2-3, the complete variable domain is EAEVAQSPRYKITEKSQAVAFWCDPISGHATLYWYRQILGQGPELLVQFQDESVVDDSQLPKDRFSAERLKGVDSTLKIQPAELGDSAMYLCASSTGTSGLGDTQYFGPGTRLTVL.

The chain employs TRBV30 and TRBJ2-7, with D tentatively TRBD1 (5 bases). The length of the CDR3 is 14 residues. V was clipped by 2 bases and J by 1 base, with 12 bases between them. Germline-derived CDR1 and CDR2 are GTSNPN and SVGIG (reference sequence). The CDR3 loop is CAWSQGGHSYEQYF. The CDR3 DNA reads as TGTGCCTGGAGTCAGGGTGGACATTCCTACGAGCAGTACTTC. Complete variable domain (other parts from reference TRBV30 and TRBJ2-7): SQTIHQWPATLVQPVGSPLSLECTVEGTSNPNLYWYRQAAGRGLQLLFYSVGIGQISSEVPQNLSASRPQDRQFILSSKKLLLSDSGFYLCAWSQGGHSYEQYFGPGTRLTVT.

This clone was seen just once. Here the CDR3 reads CASSASLRTDTQYF. The CDR3 nucleotides are TGTGCCAGCAGTGCTAGCTTGAGAACAGATACGCAGTATTTT. V and J are TRBV2 and TRBJ2-3; the D gene is possibly TRBD2 (5 bases). The germline V gene has CDR1 SNHLY and CDR2 FYNNEI. V lost 4 bases and J 3 bases, leaving 11 bases between the germline ends. The CDR3 loop spans 14 amino acids.

This rearrangement joins TRBV7-2 to TRBJ2-5, with unresolved D. Germline V gene lookup returns CDR1 SGHTA and CDR2 FQGNSA. The CDR3 totals 15 residues. Trimming took 1 base from V and 1 from J, leaving 10 bases between them. CDR3 sequence: CASSLGSASQETQYF. In nucleotides, the CDR3 is TGTGCCAGCAGCTTAGGATCGGCTAGCCAAGAGACCCAGTACTTC.

The sample holds a few counts of this clone. The chain's CDR3 is CASSPGLSQETQYF. The DNA of the CDR3 is TGTGCCAGCAGCCCGGGACTAAGCCAAGAGACCCAGTACTTC. The chain uses TRBV5-4 and TRBJ2-5; the match to TRBD2 covers 7 bases. Germline lookup yields CDR1 SGHNT and CDR2 YYREEE (reference sequence). The trim removed 4 bases at V and 1 base at J, leaving 4 bases unmatched. The CDR3 sequence is 14 residues long.

This clone was counted a few times. The junction does not match germline at one end; this may be a read error. This chain uses TRBV2 with TRBJ2-7; 9 nucleotides align to TRBD2. This CDR3 is 14 amino acids long. The germline V gene encodes CDR1 SNHLY and CDR2 FYNNEI. This CDR3 is CASTELAGPYEQYF. The CDR3 nucleotides read TGTGCCAGCACTGAACTAGCGGGTCCCTACGAGCAGTACTTC.

Concerning this clone: The same CDR3 is also encoded by other DNA sequences in this sample. The V gene is TRBV29-1, the J gene TRBJ1-5; tentatively, D is TRBD1 (5 bases). The CDR3 loop spans 13 amino acids. Germline CDR1 is SQVTM and CDR2 is ANQGSEA. V was shortened by 4 bases and J by 1 base, with 8 bases between the two germline ends. The CDR3 loop is CSVAGGSNQPQHF. The CDR3 coding sequence is TGCAGCGTTGCCGGGGGAAGCAATCAGCCCCAGCATTTT.

V and J are TRBV5-6 and TRBJ2-1; possible D gene TRBD2, 6 bases. Germline values: CDR1 SGHDT, CDR2 YYEEEE. The CDR3 has 15 residues. The V and J ends lost 1 base and 1 base respectively, with 9 bases between them. The DNA of the CDR3 is TGTGCCAGCAGCTTGCGGGGGTCATCCTACAATGAGCAGTTCTTC. It specifies CASSLRGSSYNEQFF. The entire variable domain, with the rest obtained from reference TRBV5-6 and TRBJ2-1, is as follows: DAGVTQSPTHLIKTRGQQVTLRCSPKSGHDTVSWYQQALGQGPQFIFQYYEEEERQRGNFPDRFSGHQFPNYSSELNVNALLLGDSALYLCASSLRGSSYNEQFFGPGTRLTVL.

This clone was seen more than once but under ten times. The V and J genes are TRBV7-9 and TRBJ2-7, with D uncertain. Germline loops: CDR1 SEHNR, CDR2 FQNEAQ (reference sequence). Trimming left V 0 bases short and J 0 bases short, with 6 bases between. This CDR3 has 14 amino acids. The CDR3 spells CASSLAHSSYEQYF. The DNA of the CDR3 is TGTGCCAGCAGCTTAGCGCACAGCTCCTACGAGCAGTACTTC.

The rearrangement uses TRBV7-3 and TRBJ1-1; TRBD1 is a possible D gene (6 bases). With 4 bases removed from V and 3 bases from J, the gap between germline ends came to 9 bases. The CDR3 spans 13 residues. In germline, CDR1 is SGHTA, CDR2 FQGTGA. CDR3 loop: CASSSNRDTEAFF. The CDR3, as DNA: TGTGCCAGCAGCTCGAACAGGGACACTGAAGCTTTCTTT. Supplemented by reference TRBV7-3 and TRBJ1-1, the full variable domain reads GAGVSQTPSNKVTEKGKYVELRCDPISGHTALYWYRQSLGQGPEFLIYFQGTGAADDSGLPNDRFFAVRPEGSVSTLKIQRTERGDSAVYLCASSSNRDTEAFFGQGTRLTVV.

The V gene is TRBV19, the J gene TRBJ2-6, with 7 bases aligning to TRBD2. Germline V lookup: CDR1 LNHDA, CDR2 SQIVND (reference sequence). This CDR3 is built from 17 residues. With 7 bases clipped from V and 2 bases from J, the junction kept 11 bases outside the gene matches. CDR3 sequence reads: CASTPGRGGTGANVLTF. The CDR3 nucleotides read TGTGCCAGTACCCCAGGGAGGGGTGGTACTGGGGCCAACGTCCTGACTTTC.

Worth noting for this clone: The conserved closing phenylalanine or tryptophan is absent in this CDR3, likely reflecting a read error. The DNA is left out, because the CDR3 cannot be placed on it with certainty; the CDR3 is given as TCRdb lists it. This chain joins TRBV25-1 and TRBJ2-7; the D call of TRBD1 is as the table states it, not checked on the DNA. The CDR3 region is 11 residues in length, termini included. CDR1 MGHDK and CDR2 SYGVNS come from the germline V gene. This CDR3 reads CASREGTAVFM.

In its sample, this clone was seen a few times. The rearrangement links TRBV29-1 to TRBJ1-2, with 8 nucleotides matching TRBD1. The length of the CDR3 is 14 residues. V was clipped by 7 bases and J by 1 base; unmatched bases: 8. The germline V gene has CDR1 SQVTM and CDR2 ANQGSEA. CDR3 in DNA: TGCAGCGACCGGACAGGGCCATTTAACTATGGCTACACCTTC. Translating it yields CSDRTGPFNYGYTF.

This sequence joins TRBV20-1 and TRBJ1-2, with no clear D. The CDR3 consists of 11 residues. The germline gives CDR1 DFQATT, CDR2 SNEGSKA (reference sequence). The CDR3 sequence: CMIKRNYGYTF. DNA of the CDR3: TGCATGATCAAGCGTAACTATGGCTACACCTTC.

The chain has TRBV2 and TRBJ2-2, with TRBD1 as a possible D gene (7 bases). This CDR3 spans 14 amino acids. Germline loops: CDR1 SNHLY, CDR2 FYNNEI. Trimming took off 3 bases at V and 5 bases at J, with 10 bases between the two ends. Here the CDR3 DNA reads TGTGCCAGCAGTGAGACAGGGAGGACCGGGGAGCTGTTTTTT. It is translated as CASSETGRTGELFF. The full variable domain, completed using reference TRBV2 and TRBJ2-2, is EPEVTQTPSHQVTQMGQEVILRCVPISNHLYFYWYRQILGQKVEFLVSFYNNEISEKSEIFDDQFSVERPDGSNFTLKIRSTKLEDSAMYFCASSETGRTGELFFGEGSRLTVL.

The chain links TRBV14 to TRBJ2-1, with D possibly matching TRBD1 (6 bases). This CDR3 region has 15 residues. With 3 bases removed from V and 2 bases from J, the gap between germline ends came to 11 bases. The germline CDR1 and CDR2 sequences are SGHDN and FVKESK. The CDR3 region has the DNA TGTGCCAGCAGCCAGAACAGGGCGCCCTACAATGAGCAGTTCTTC. Protein product: CASSQNRAPYNEQFF. The variable domain in full, with the rest retrieved from reference TRBV14 and TRBJ2-1, is EAGVTQFPSHSVIEKGQTVTLRCDPISGHDNLYWYRRVMGKEIKFLLHFVKESKQDESGMPNNRFLAERTGGTYSTLKVQPAELEDSGVYFCASSQNRAPYNEQFFGPGTRLTVL.

This chain uses TRBV5-5 with TRBJ2-5, with 8 nucleotides matching TRBD2. The trim removed 4 bases at V and 5 bases at J, leaving 7 bases unmatched. The CDR3 is 14 amino acids. Germline CDR1 and CDR2: SGHKS and YYEKEE (reference sequence). The CDR3 sequence is CASSQAGVVETQYF. CDR3 nucleotide sequence: TGTGCCAGCAGCCAAGCGGGAGTGGTGGAGACCCAGTACTTC. Filled out from reference TRBV5-5 and TRBJ2-5, the complete variable domain reads DAGVTQSPTHLIKTRGQQVTLRCSPISGHKSVSWYQQVLGQGPQFIFQYYEKEERGRGNFPDRFSARQFPNYSSELNVNALLLGDSALYLCASSQAGVVETQYFGPGTRLLVL.

The CDR3 DNA reads as TGTGCCAGCAGTTTTTTCAGCGGGGGGGCGACGAACATTCAGTACTTC. Translating it yields CASSFFSGGATNIQYF. The J gene is TRBJ2-4, the V gene TRBV2; 10 bases line up with TRBD2. The CDR3 covers 16 residues. Per the germline V gene, CDR1 is SNHLY and CDR2 is FYNNEI. V was clipped by 5 bases and J by 7 bases; unmatched bases: 11.

The V call is TRBV5-4, the J call TRBJ2-2; D not resolved. Trimming pared 3 bases from V and 0 bases from J, leaving 6 bases between. The CDR3 contains 14 residues. CDR1 and CDR2 (germline): SGHNT, YYREEE (reference sequence). CDR3 DNA: TGTGCCAGCAGCTACACTTCGAACACCGGGGAGCTGTTTTTT. Protein sequence: CASSYTSNTGELFF.

V usage is TRBV28 and J usage is TRBJ2-1; TRBD1 matches at 11 bases. V shed 2 bases, J shed 5 bases, and the junction held 8 bases outside the gene matches. Per the germline V gene, CDR1 is MDHEN and CDR2 is SYDVKM. CDR3 size: 17 residues. The CDR3 protein is CASSLAGDRGSHNEQFF. The DNA of the CDR3 is TGTGCCAGCAGTTTAGCCGGGGACAGGGGGTCGCACAATGAGCAGTTCTTC.

The chain combines TRBV6-5 with TRBJ2-7; D is ambiguous. There are 12 residues in the CDR3. The germline V gene encodes CDR1 MNHEY and CDR2 SVGAGI. Trimming took 4 bases from V and 2 from J, leaving 6 bases between them. The CDR3 region has the DNA TGTGCCAGCAGTTGGAAGCCCTACGAGCAGTACTTC. Translation: CASSWKPYEQYF.

The rearrangement uses TRBV19 and TRBJ1-1; D perhaps matches TRBD1 (6 bases). CDR3 length: 11 residues. Germline V gene data show CDR1 as LNHDA and CDR2 as SQIVND (reference sequence). V shed 3 bases and J shed 8 bases, with 7 bases lying between them. CDR3 bases: TGTGCCAGTAGTATTGACAGGGAAGCTTTCTTT. Translation: CASSIDREAFF.

A single count supports this clone. The rearrangement uses TRBV4-3 and TRBJ2-1; TRBD2 might be the D (5 bases). The CDR3 is made up of 16 amino acids. Per germline, CDR1 LGHNA and CDR2 YSLEER. Trimming took off 0 bases at V and 10 bases at J, with 19 bases between the two ends. The CDR3 DNA reads TGCGCCAGCAGCCAAGATTATTCCAGCGGTCTTAGGGAGCAGTTCTTC. Protein: CASSQDYSSGLREQFF.